A single sample gave rise to the 21 T cell receptor beta chains below, sequenced in a study of CD8 T cells in ankylosing spondylitis. TCRdb fed the 5' RACE reads into MiXCR, producing one record per CDR3 protein. The profile shows around 130,000 distinct CDR3 sequences, about a tenth of them singletons. Specimen: blood, either unsorted or a sorted T cell fraction (not recorded which). All receptors come from a male donor with ankylosing spondylitis or in good health (not recorded which).

The V call is TRBV20-1, the J call TRBJ2-5; unclear D gene. V was trimmed by 6 bases and J by 0 bases, leaving 23 bases between them. Germline V gene sequence: CDR1 DFQATT, CDR2 SNEGSKA (reference sequence). CDR3 length equals 17 residues. CDR3 residues: CSAQTEVAVMYQETQYF. The CDR3 DNA reads TGCAGTGCCCAAACCGAGGTGGCTGTGATGTACCAAGAGACCCAGTACTTC.

J is TRBJ2-7 and V is TRBV6-2 or TRBV6-3; D call uncertain. The CDR3 is made up of 13 amino acids. Germline V lookup: CDR1 MNHEY, CDR2 SVGEGT. V was pared by 2 bases and J by 2 bases, with 7 bases between. In DNA, the CDR3 is TGTGCCAGCAGTTACGCTAGAACCTACGAGCAGTACTTC. It is translated as CASSYARTYEQYF.

This clonotype showed up just a few times. The J gene is TRBJ2-7, the V gene TRBV5-1; a weak D match, TRBD2 (5 bases). Germline lookup yields CDR1 SGHRS and CDR2 YFSETQ. The CDR3 loop spans 16 amino acids. V lost 2 bases, J lost 0 bases, and 15 bases lay in between. The CDR3 DNA sequence: TGCGCCAGCAGCTTTGGTAGCGCGAGGAGCTCCTACGAGCAGTACTTC. Encoded protein: CASSFGSARSSYEQYF.

This clonotype was observed many times. CDR3 nucleotides: TGCGCCAGCAGCCGACAGGGCTCCTACGAGCAGTACTTC. Amino acids: CASSRQGSYEQYF. The chain joins TRBV5-1 to TRBJ2-7, with 7 bases identical to TRBD1. J lost 0 bases, V lost 4 bases, and 1 base had no gene match. The CDR3 length is 13 residues. Germline CDR1 SGHRS, CDR2 YFSETQ.

This clonotype was seen only a few times. The V gene is TRBV4-2, the J gene TRBJ2-1, with 11 nucleotides matching TRBD1. The length of the CDR3 is 15 residues. The germline CDR1 and CDR2 sequences are LGHNA and YNFKEQ. With V trimmed by 3 bases and J by 8 bases, 6 bases remained unmatched. The DNA for the CDR3 is TGTGCCAGCAGCCAGGGACAGGGGGAAGCTCATGAGCAGTTCTTC. Amino acids: CASSQGQGEAHEQFF.

This clonotype has a count of ten or more. This chain joins TRBV5-1 and TRBJ2-1; maybe TRBD1 (5 bases). Trimming shortened V by 3 bases and J by 8 bases, and 15 bases separated the two germline ends. CDR3 length: 14 amino acids. Germline lookup yields CDR1 SGHRS and CDR2 YFSETQ. The CDR3 DNA reads TGCGCCAGCAGCTCGGAAGCAGGGTTCGATGAGCAGTTCTTC. Its translation: CASSSEAGFDEQFF.

This clonotype showed up many times. The V and J genes are TRBV10-3 and TRBJ2-4; the match to TRBD2 covers 13 bases. Per the germline V gene, CDR1 is ENHRY and CDR2 is SYGVKD. The CDR3 has 16 residues. Unmatched junction bases numbered 8, after V lost 6 bases and J lost 6 bases. CDR3 nucleotides: TGTGCCATCAGCCCACTAGCGGGAGGGCCTCGAAACATTCAGTACTTC. This gives the protein CAISPLAGGPRNIQYF.

This clonotype occurred many times. The germline gene is not matched at one end of the junction; a read error may be the cause. J is TRBJ2-1 and V is TRBV29-1; D gene uncertain. Germline V CDR1 and CDR2: SQVTM, ANQGSEA. There are 11 residues in the CDR3. The CDR3 region has the DNA TGCAGCGTTGAAGACGCCAGCCTAAGACGCTTC. It specifies CSVEDASLRRF.

This clonotype was seen a handful of times. V is TRBV12-3 or TRBV12-4 and J is TRBJ2-7; D ambiguous. The CDR3 is made up of 14 amino acids. The V gene lost 3 bases and the J gene lost 0 bases, with 9 bases spanning the gap. The CDR3 bases are TGTGCCAGCAGTTTTGGGGATGGCTCCTACGAGCAGTACTTC. Protein sequence: CASSFGDGSYEQYF.

This chain uses TRBV11-1 with TRBJ2-3; a possible D gene is TRBD2 (6 bases). Germline V CDR1 and CDR2: SGHAT, FQDESV (reference sequence). The CDR3 loop spans 15 amino acids. V was clipped by 5 bases and J by 3 bases, with 15 bases between them. Here the CDR3 reads CASSPEEGRTDTQYF. In DNA form, the CDR3 reads TGTGCCAGCAGCCCCGAGGAGGGGAGAACAGATACGCAGTATTTT. The whole variable domain, remainder taken from reference TRBV11-1 and TRBJ2-3, is EAEVAQSPRYKITEKSQAVAFWCDPISGHATLYWYRQILGQGPELLVQFQDESVVDDSQLPKDRFSAERLKGVDSTLKIQPAELGDSAMYLCASSPEEGRTDTQYFGPGTRLTVL.

A remark on this clonotype: Being one base from a much bigger clone, this may be a read error. Here the CDR3 DNA reads TGCGCCAGCAGCTTGGGAGTAGACTACGAGCAGTGCTTC. This translates into CASSLGVDYEQCF. The gene calls are TRBV5-1 and TRBJ2-7, with TRBD2 as a possible D gene (5 bases). CDR1 is SGHRS, CDR2 YFSETQ, per germline. There are 13 residues in the CDR3.

This clonotype has a count of ten or more. This rearrangement joins TRBV20-1 to TRBJ1-4; possibly TRBD1 for D (5 bases). V dropped 2 bases and J dropped 8 bases, with 15 bases sitting between them. The CDR3 has 14 amino acids. Germline CDR1 DFQATT, CDR2 SNEGSKA (reference sequence). CDR3 coding DNA: TGCAGTGCTAGAACGGCAGGGCTGGGGGAAAAACTGTTTTTT. This sequence encodes CSARTAGLGEKLFF.

The chain couples TRBV9 to TRBJ2-3, with 14 bases fitting TRBD2. This CDR3 has 16 residues. Germline CDR1 reads SGDLS; CDR2 reads YYNGEE. J was trimmed by 4 bases and V by 4 bases; bases with no gene match: 5. CDR3 region: CASSRRLAGGSDTQYF. CDR3 nucleotide sequence: TGTGCCAGCAGCCGGCGACTAGCGGGAGGGTCAGATACGCAGTATTTT.

Details on this clonotype: Being one base from a much bigger clone, this may be a read error. V gene TRBV7-2 combines with J gene TRBJ2-1; 7 bases align to TRBD2. The CDR3 contains 15 residues. Trimming took 0 bases from V and 9 from J; bases not matched to a gene: 8. Germline V gene lookup returns CDR1 SGHTA and CDR2 FQGNSA. CDR3: CASSLARELAGEQFF. CDR3 sequence (DNA): TGTGCCAGCAGCTTAGCCCGGGAATTAGCGGGTGAGCAGTTCTTC.

This clonotype was detected only a few times. The chain uses TRBV20-1 and TRBJ2-1, with TRBD2 identical over 12 bases. CDR1 and CDR2 (germline): DFQATT, SNEGSKA (reference sequence). This CDR3 is built from 16 residues. J lost 1 base, V lost 2 bases, and 3 bases had no gene match. CDR3 in DNA: TGCAGTGCTAGACAGGGGACTAGCGGGTCCTACAATGAGCAGTTCTTC. Its protein product is CSARQGTSGSYNEQFF.

This clonotype came up many times. This chain uses TRBV28 with TRBJ1-5; maybe TRBD1 (6 bases). The CDR3 length is 13 residues. Germline lookup yields CDR1 MDHEN and CDR2 SYDVKM. V was cut by 5 bases and J by 5 bases, with 10 bases left in between. CDR3 in DNA: TGTGCCAGCAGTCAACAGGGCCATCAGCCCCAGCATTTT. Amino acids: CASSQQGHQPQHF.

In this sample, this clonotype turned up many times. The chain is built from TRBV7-2 and TRBJ2-1; 15 nucleotides align to TRBD2. J gave up 4 bases and V 2 bases, and 21 bases lay outside the gene matches. The CDR3 spans 23 residues. The germline V gene encodes CDR1 SGHTA and CDR2 FQGNSA. The CDR3 bases are TGTGCCAGCAGCTTACCGACACGAAAGGCGGGACTAGCGGGAGGTTTGGGGTACAATGAGCAGTTCTTC. It codes for CASSLPTRKAGLAGGLGYNEQFF.

In this sample, this clonotype turned up many times. The DNA of the CDR3 is TGTGCCAGCAGCTTAGTAGGGGATTTGGCCAAAAACATTCAGTACTTC. Protein: CASSLVGDLAKNIQYF. The V call is TRBV7-2, the J call TRBJ2-4, with D perhaps matching TRBD1 (5 bases). V was trimmed by 1 base and J by 1 base, leaving 11 bases between them. Per germline, CDR1 SGHTA and CDR2 FQGNSA. The CDR3 spans 16 residues.

This clonotype was counted many times. The V and J genes are TRBV5-1 and TRBJ2-5, with 11 bases lining up with TRBD2. This CDR3 region has 15 residues. CDR1 SGHRS and CDR2 YFSETQ come from the germline V gene. The J segment lost 2 bases and the V segment lost 1 base, leaving 1 base of the junction unmatched. CDR3 in amino acids: CASSLRLAGQETQYF. In DNA, the CDR3 is TGCGCCAGCAGCTTGCGACTAGCGGGACAAGAGACCCAGTACTTC. The variable domain in full, with the rest retrieved from reference TRBV5-1 and TRBJ2-5, is KAGVTQTPRYLIKTRGQQVTLSCSPISGHRSVSWYQQTPGQGLQFLFEYFSETQRNKGNFPGRFSGRQFSNSRSEMNVSTLELGDSALYLCASSLRLAGQETQYFGPGTRLLVL.

This clonotype was picked up many times. CDR3 amino acids: CAISLSGVYNEQFF. For the CDR3, the DNA is TGTGCCATCAGTCTTAGCGGGGTCTACAATGAGCAGTTCTTC. The gene calls are TRBV10-3 and TRBJ2-1; the match to TRBD2 covers 8 bases. This CDR3 contains 14 residues. V shed 5 bases, J shed 3 bases, and the junction held 3 bases outside the gene matches. Germline CDR1 is ENHRY and CDR2 is SYGVKD.

The genes are TRBV4-1 and TRBJ1-3; D is unclear. Deletions cut 5 bases from V and 0 bases from J, with 17 bases between. CDR3 length: 17 residues. Germline CDR1 MGHRA, CDR2 YSYEKL. CDR3 region: CASSRLAGGNSGNTIYF. In DNA form, the CDR3 reads TGCGCCAGCAGCAGACTTGCGGGCGGCAACTCTGGAAACACCATATATTTT.